This T cell receptor beta chain was recorded in a study of cytomegalovirus exposure and HLA in healthy donors. Study-wide context: A later analysis reported the approximately 120 validation repertoires used the same platform as the roughly 670 first-cohort repertoires. Overall study findings and caveats: TCR clusters originating in the first cohort tended to co-occur in the roughly 120 validation repertoires, according to a later analysis. Using the classifier, cytomegalovirus status was reportedly diagnosed with high specificity and sensitivity.

Note on this clone: Its antigen is not known.

Profiled with immunoSEQ multiplex PCR; TCRdb holds only in-frame clones, not every one. In the table there are over 250,000 clones, 86% of which are singletons. The CDR3 runs to 15 residues. Trimming stripped 4 bases from V and 8 bases from J, with 21 bases between. Germline CDR1 reads SQVTM; CDR2 reads ANQGSEA. Sequencing was performed on PBMCs. The chain links TRBV29-1 to TRBJ2-4; D might be TRBD2 (8 bases). This clonotype originated in a young woman in good health and CMV-seronegative. The CDR3 DNA sequence: TGCAGCGTTGGACTGACAGGGACTAGGGCTGACATTCAGTACTTC. Protein product: CSVGLTGTRADIQYF. Together with reference TRBV29-1 and TRBJ2-4, the CDR3 gives the full variable domain: SAVISQKPSRDICQRGTSLTIQCQVDSQVTMMFWYRQQPGQSLTLIATANQGSEATYESGFVIDKFPISRPNLTFSTLTVSNMSPEDSSIYLCSVGLTGTRADIQYFGAGTRLSVL.